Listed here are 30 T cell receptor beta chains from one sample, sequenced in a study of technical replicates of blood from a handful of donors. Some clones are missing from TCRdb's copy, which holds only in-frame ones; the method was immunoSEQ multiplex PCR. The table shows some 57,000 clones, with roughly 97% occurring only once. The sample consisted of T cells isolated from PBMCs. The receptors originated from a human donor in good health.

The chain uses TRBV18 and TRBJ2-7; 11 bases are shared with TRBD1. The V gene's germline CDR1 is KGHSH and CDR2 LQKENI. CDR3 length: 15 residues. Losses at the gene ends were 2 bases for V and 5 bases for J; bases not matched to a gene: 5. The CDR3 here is CASSPGQGAIDEQYF. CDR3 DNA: TGTGCCAGCTCACCAGGACAGGGGGCAATCGACGAGCAGTACTTC.

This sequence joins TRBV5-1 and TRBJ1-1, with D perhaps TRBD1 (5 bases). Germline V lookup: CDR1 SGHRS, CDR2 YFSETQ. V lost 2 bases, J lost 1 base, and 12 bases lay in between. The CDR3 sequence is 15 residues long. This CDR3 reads CASSFRFTGNTEAFF. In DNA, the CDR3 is TGCGCCAGCAGCTTCAGATTTACAGGGAACACTGAAGCTTTCTTT.

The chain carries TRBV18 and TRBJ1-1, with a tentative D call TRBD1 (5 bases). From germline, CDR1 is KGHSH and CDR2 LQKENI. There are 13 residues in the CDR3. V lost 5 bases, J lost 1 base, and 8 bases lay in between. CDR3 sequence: CASSSGQNTEAFF. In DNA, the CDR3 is TGTGCCAGCTCATCCGGACAGAACACTGAAGCTTTCTTT.

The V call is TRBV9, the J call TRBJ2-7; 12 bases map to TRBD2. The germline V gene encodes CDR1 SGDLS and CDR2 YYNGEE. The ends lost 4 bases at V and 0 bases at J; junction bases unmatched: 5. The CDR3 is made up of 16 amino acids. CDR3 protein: CASSFRTSGASYEQYF. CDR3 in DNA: TGTGCCAGCAGCTTTCGGACTAGCGGGGCCTCCTACGAGCAGTACTTC. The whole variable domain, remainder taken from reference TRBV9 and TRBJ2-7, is DSGVTQTPKHLITATGQRVTLRCSPRSGDLSVYWYQQSLDQGLQFLIQYYNGEERAKGNILERFSAQQFPDLHSELNLSSLELGDSALYFCASSFRTSGASYEQYFGPGTRLTVT.

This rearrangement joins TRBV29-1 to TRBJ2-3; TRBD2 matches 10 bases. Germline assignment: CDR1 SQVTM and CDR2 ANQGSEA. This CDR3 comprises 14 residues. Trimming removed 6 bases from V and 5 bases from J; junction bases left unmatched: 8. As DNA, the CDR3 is TGCAGCGTCCTAGTAGCGGGAGGTGGAGATACGCAGTATTTT. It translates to CSVLVAGGGDTQYF.

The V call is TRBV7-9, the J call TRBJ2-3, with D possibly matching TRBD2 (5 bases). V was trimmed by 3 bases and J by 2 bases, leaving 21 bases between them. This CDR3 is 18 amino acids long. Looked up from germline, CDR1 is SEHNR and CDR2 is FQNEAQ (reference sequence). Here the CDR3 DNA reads TGTGCCAGCAGCTTGGTTCGGTTTGCGGGCAAGAACACAGATACGCAGTATTTT. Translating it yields CASSLVRFAGKNTDTQYF.

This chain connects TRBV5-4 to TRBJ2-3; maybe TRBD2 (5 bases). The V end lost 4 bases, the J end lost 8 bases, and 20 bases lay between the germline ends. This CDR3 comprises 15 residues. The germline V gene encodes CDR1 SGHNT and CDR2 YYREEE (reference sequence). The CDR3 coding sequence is TGTGCCAGCAGCCCTAGCCTTCAATCCCCCGGTACGCAGTATTTT. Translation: CASSPSLQSPGTQYF.

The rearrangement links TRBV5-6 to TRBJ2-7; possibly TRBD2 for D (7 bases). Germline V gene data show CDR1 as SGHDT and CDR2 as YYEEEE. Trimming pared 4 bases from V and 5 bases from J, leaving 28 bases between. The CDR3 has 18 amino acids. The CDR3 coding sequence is TGTGCCAGCAGCGGGGGGACAACGCGGGAGTTGATATTCCACGAGCAGTACTTC. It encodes CASSGGTTRELIFHEQYF.

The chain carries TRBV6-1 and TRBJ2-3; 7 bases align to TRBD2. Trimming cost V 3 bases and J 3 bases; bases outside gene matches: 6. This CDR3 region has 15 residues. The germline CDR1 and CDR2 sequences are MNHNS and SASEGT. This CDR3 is CASSDRAGETDTQYF. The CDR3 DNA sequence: TGTGCCAGCAGTGACCGCGCGGGGGAAACAGATACGCAGTATTTT.

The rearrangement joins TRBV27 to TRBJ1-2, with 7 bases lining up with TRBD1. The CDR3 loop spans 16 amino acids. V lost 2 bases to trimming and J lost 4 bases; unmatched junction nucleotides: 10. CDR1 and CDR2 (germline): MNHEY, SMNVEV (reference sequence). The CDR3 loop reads CASSLNRDSQFYGYTF. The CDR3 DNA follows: TGTGCCAGCAGTTTAAATCGGGACAGCCAATTCTATGGCTACACCTTC.

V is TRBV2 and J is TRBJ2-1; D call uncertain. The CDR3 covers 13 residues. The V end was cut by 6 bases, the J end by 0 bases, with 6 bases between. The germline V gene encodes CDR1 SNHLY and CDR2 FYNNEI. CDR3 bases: TGTGCCAGCAGACAAAACTCCTACAATGAGCAGTTCTTC. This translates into CASRQNSYNEQFF.

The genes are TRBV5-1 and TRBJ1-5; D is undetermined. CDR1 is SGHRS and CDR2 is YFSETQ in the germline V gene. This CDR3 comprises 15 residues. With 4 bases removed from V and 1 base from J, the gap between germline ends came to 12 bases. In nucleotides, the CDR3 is TGCGCCAGCAGCCCCAGCGGGTCGAGCAATCAGCCCCAGCATTTT. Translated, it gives CASSPSGSSNQPQHF.

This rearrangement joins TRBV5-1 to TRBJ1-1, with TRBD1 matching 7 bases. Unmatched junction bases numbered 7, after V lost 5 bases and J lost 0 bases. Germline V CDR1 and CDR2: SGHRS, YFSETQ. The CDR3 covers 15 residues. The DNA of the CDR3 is TGCGCCAGCAGTGATTCGACAGGGATGAACACTGAAGCTTTCTTT. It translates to CASSDSTGMNTEAFF.

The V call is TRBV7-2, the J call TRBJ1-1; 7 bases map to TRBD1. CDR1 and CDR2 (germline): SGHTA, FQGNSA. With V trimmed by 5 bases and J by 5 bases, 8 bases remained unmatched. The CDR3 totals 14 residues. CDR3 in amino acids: CASSLSQGVTEAFF. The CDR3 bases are TGTGCCAGCAGCCTCTCTCAGGGGGTAACTGAAGCTTTCTTT. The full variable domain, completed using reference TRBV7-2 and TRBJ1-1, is GAGVSQSPSNKVTEKGKDVELRCDPISGHTALYWYRQSLGQGLEFLIYFQGNSAPDKSGLPSDRFSAERTGGSVSTLTIQRTQQEDSAVYLCASSLSQGVTEAFFGQGTRLTVV.

In DNA form, the CDR3 reads TGCGCCAGCAGCCAAGCGGACTTCTCCTACAATGAGCAGTTCTTC. This codes for CASSQADFSYNEQFF. The genes are TRBV4-1 and TRBJ2-1, with D perhaps TRBD2 (5 bases). Trimming pared 1 base from V and 0 bases from J, leaving 7 bases between. Germline CDR1 and CDR2: MGHRA and YSYEKL. This CDR3 region has 15 residues.

The DNA for the CDR3 is TGTGCCTATTTACGGGGACAGAGGGCTTTCTTT. Amino acid sequence: CAYLRGQRAFF. The chain employs TRBV30 and TRBJ1-1; 7 bases map to TRBD1. V lost 7 bases, J lost 11 bases, and 10 bases stayed unmatched. CDR1 and CDR2 from the germline V gene are GTSNPN and SVGIG (reference sequence). This CDR3 comprises 11 residues.

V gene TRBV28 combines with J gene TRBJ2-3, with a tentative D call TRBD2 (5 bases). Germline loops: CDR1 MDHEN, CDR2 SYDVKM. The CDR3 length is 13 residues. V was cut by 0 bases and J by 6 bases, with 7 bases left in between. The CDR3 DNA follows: TGTGCCAGCAGTTTATGGGAGGCGGATACGCAGTATTTT. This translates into CASSLWEADTQYF. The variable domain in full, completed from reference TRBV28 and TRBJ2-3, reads DVKVTQSSRYLVKRTGEKVFLECVQDMDHENMFWYRQDPGLGLRLIYFSYDVKMKEKGDIPEGYSVSREKKERFSLILESASTNQTSMYLCASSLWEADTQYFGPGTRLTVL.

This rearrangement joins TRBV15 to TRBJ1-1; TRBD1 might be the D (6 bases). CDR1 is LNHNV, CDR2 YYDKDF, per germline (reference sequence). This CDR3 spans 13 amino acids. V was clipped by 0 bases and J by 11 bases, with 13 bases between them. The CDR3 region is CATSREAGGRAFF. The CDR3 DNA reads TGTGCCACCAGCAGAGAGGCGGGGGGCCGGGCTTTCTTT.

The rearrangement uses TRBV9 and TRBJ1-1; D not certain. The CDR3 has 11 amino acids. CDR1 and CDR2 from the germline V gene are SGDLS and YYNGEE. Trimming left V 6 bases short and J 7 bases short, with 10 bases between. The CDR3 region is CASNGEGEAFF. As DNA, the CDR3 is TGTGCCAGCAACGGGGAGGGTGAAGCTTTCTTT.

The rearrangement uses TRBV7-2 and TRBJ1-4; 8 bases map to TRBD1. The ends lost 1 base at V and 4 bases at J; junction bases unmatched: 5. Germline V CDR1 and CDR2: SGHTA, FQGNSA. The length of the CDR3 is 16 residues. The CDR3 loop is CASSLVQGASNEKLFF. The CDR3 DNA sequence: TGTGCCAGCAGCTTAGTCCAGGGGGCTAGTAATGAAAAACTGTTTTTT.

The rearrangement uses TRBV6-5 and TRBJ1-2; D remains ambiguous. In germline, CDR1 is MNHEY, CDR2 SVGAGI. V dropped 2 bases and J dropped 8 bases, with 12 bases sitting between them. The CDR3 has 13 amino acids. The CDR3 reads CASSYVGLEGYTF. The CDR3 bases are TGTGCCAGCAGTTACGTAGGTTTGGAGGGCTACACCTTC.

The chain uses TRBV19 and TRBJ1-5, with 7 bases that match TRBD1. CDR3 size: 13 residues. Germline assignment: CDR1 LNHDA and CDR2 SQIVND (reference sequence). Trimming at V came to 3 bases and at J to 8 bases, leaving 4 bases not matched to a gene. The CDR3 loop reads CASSILDREPQHF. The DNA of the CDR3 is TGTGCCAGTAGTATCCTAGACAGGGAGCCCCAGCATTTT.

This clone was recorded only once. CDR3 in amino acids: CASSPGLASRETQYF. For the CDR3, the DNA is TGTGCCAGCAGCCCGGGACTAGCGTCGCGGGAGACCCAGTACTTC. This chain joins TRBV28 and TRBJ2-5; 10 bases agree with TRBD2. J lost 5 bases, V lost 6 bases, and 9 bases had no gene match. The CDR3 totals 15 residues. The germline V gene encodes CDR1 MDHEN and CDR2 SYDVKM.

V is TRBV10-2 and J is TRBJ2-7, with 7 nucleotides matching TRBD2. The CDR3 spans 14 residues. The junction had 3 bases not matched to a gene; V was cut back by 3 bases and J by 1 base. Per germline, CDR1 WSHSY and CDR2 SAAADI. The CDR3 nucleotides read TGCGCCAGCAGTGAATTGGGACTATCCTACGAGCAGTACTTC. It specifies CASSELGLSYEQYF.

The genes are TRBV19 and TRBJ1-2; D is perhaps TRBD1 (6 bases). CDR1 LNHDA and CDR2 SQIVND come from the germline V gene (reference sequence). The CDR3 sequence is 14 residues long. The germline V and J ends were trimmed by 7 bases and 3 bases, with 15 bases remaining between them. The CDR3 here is CASTMGGPDYGYTF. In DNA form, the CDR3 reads TGTGCCAGTACCATGGGGGGGCCGGACTATGGCTACACCTTC.

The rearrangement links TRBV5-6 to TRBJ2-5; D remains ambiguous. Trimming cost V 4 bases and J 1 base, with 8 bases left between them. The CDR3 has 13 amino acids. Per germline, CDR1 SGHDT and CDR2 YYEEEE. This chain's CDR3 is CASSLSVQETQYF. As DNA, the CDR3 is TGTGCCAGCAGCCTTTCGGTCCAAGAGACCCAGTACTTC.

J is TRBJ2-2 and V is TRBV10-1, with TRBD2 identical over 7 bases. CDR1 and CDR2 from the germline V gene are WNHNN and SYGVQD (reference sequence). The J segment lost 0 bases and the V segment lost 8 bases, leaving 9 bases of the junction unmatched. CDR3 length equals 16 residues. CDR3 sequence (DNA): TGCGCCAGCTCCGGGGTAGCGGGCGCGAACACCGGGGAGCTGTTTTTT. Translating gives CASSGVAGANTGELFF.

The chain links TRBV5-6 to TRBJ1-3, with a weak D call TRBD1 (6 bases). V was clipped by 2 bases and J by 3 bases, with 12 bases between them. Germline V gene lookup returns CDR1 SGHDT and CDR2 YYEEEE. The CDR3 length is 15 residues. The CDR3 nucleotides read TGTGCCAGCAGCTTACTGGACAGAGATGGAAACACCATATATTTT. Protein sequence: CASSLLDRDGNTIYF.

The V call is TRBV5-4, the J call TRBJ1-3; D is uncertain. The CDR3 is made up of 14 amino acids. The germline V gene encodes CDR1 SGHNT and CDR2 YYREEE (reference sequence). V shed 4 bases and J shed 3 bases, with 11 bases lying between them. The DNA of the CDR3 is TGTGCCAGCAGCCCGGGGTATCTTGGAAACACCATATATTTT. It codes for CASSPGYLGNTIYF.

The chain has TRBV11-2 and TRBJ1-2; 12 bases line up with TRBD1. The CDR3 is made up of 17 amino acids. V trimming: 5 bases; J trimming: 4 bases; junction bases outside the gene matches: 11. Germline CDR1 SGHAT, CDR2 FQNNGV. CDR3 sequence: CASSVSRDRGLFYGYTF. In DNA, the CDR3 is TGTGCCAGCAGCGTCTCTCGGGACAGGGGGCTCTTCTATGGCTACACCTTC.